The clone carrying this TCR beta chain was recorded once. What it binds is not known. Sequencing was performed with immunoSEQ multiplex PCR; in TCRdb, only in-frame clones are kept and a portion is missing. The table includes more than 1,200,000 clones, about 98.5% detected once. These data belong to a study of shared clonotypes between healthy human individuals. Study-level results: Larger richness was generally estimated for naive than memory subsets.

CDR1 is SGDLS and CDR2 is YYNGEE in the germline V gene. The V gene lost 1 base and the J gene lost 6 bases, with 10 bases spanning the gap. This CDR3 has 14 residues. This chain links TRBV9 with TRBJ2-2; no clear D. The sequencing sample was made of naive CD4+ T cells sorted from blood. Stated subset: CD45RA+ positively selected. This clonotype originated in a man aged 25-40 years in good health. The CDR3 nucleotides are TGTGCCAGCAGCGTATACCCCCGGCCCGGGGAGCTGTTTTTT. Its protein is CASSVYPRPGELFF.